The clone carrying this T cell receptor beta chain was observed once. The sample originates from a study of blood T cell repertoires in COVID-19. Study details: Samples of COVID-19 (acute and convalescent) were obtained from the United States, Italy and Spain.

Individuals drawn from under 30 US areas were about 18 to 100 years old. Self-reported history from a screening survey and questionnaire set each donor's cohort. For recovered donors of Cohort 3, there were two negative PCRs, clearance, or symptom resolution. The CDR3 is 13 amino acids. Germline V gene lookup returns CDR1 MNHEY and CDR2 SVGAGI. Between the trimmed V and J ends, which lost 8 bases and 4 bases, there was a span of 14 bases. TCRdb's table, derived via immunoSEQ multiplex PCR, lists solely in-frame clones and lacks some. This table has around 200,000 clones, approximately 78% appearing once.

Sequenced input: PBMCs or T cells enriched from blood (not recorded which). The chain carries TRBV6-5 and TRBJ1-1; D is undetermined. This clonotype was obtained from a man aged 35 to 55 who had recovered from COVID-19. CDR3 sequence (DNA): TGTGCCAGCCGCGGGGAGGGAGGCACTGAAGCTTTCTTT. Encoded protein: CASRGEGGTEAFF.